Included here is one T cell receptor beta chain sequence, with context. The sample originates from a study of radiotherapy plus CTLA-4 blockade in lung cancer. The CDR3 contains 11 residues. The V end was cut by 1 base, the J end by 11 bases, with 8 bases between. Germline values: CDR1 MGHDK, CDR2 SYGVNS. Method: immunoSEQ multiplex PCR; TCRdb's copy keeps in-frame clones and lacks some. The data contain roughly 76,000 clones, nearly 75% of them singletons. The clonotype comes from a human donor with non-small cell lung cancer whose response to radiotherapy plus ipilimumab could not be evaluated. The sample consisted of peripheral blood, taken from a patient treated with radiotherapy plus ipilimumab. This rearrangement joins TRBV25-1 to TRBJ1-1; no clear D. The CDR3 DNA reads as TGTGCCAGCAGTGAATTCTCTCTTGCTTTCTTT. Amino acid sequence: CASSEFSLAFF.